This T cell receptor (beta chain) was observed in a study of T-cell reconstitution after alpha-beta-depleted transplantation in children listed by TCRdb under 2016. Regarding the study in general: Using TCR repertoire profiling, the study followed T-cell immune reconstitution in a quantitative way in children after TCRalphabeta/CD19-depleted allogeneic hematopoietic cell transplantation.

Points the paper makes about the study in general: Over subsequent months, a decline in hyperexpanded clone frequencies was noted, and after one year, T-cell counts and TCRbeta diversity were mostly ascribed to newly produced T cells. Apparently early alphabetaT-cell count recovery about two months after transplant reportedly relied on only several hundred rapidly expanded clones derived from non-depleted graft cells. In some patients, the high TCRbeta diversity seen at day 60 was put down to recipient T cells and intrathymic progenitors that had survived conditioning.

Of note for this clonotype: Its cognate antigen has yet to be identified. No base qualities exist here, and no much larger clone lies one base off it.

Cut back by 5 bases and 6 bases, the V and J ends lie 11 bases apart. The CDR3 runs 13 residues from the cysteine to the phenylalanine. This entry keeps only the CDR3 DNA: 39 bases, framed from base 1. According to the germline V gene, CDR1 reads MDHEN and CDR2 reads SYDVKM. The treatment or condition label of this sample denotes: allogeneic hematopoietic cell transplantation with graft depleted of TCRalphabeta T cells and CD19 B cells. The transplant recipients were children given TCRalphabeta/CD19-depleted allogeneic hematopoietic cell grafts. The library was built by means of PCR. The sequencer listed for this sample is Illumina HiSeq 2500. TCR library preparation used molecular barcoding, with unique molecular identifiers applied to normalize quantification of the TCRbeta repertoire. TCRdb reanalyzed the raw reads on its own, using fastp at Q25 for trimming and MiXCR for clone calling, and kept in-frame beta chains. Rows merge per CDR3 protein into single entries with the most common DNA and genes. For this sample there are over 80,000 distinct CDR3 sequences; roughly a quarter appear just once. Roughly a fifth of the sample lies in the top ten.

The TCR originated in a boy younger than 10 with acute lymphoblastic leukemia, due to receive a stem cell transplant. Here the chain combines TRBV28 and TRBJ1-5; the D gene identity is not certain. The specimen was PBMCs, collected before TCRalphabeta/CD19-depleted stem cell transplant. The CDR3 amino acid sequence is: CASSGGWSQPQHF. Read as DNA, the sequence is TGTGCCAGCAGTGGTGGATGGTCTCAGCCCCAGCATTTT.